These 20 T cell receptor beta chains came from one sample sequenced in a study of cytomegalovirus exposure and HLA in healthy donors. Use of 60 Vbeta and 13 Jbeta primers characterized the PCR. Sequencing was performed with immunoSEQ multiplex PCR; in TCRdb, only in-frame clones are kept and a portion is missing. This table holds some 200,000 clones. The sequenced sample was PBMCs. The receptors were gathered from a man under 40 in good health and CMV-seronegative.

The chain links TRBV7-5 to TRBJ2-5; the D call in the table, TRBD1, was not verified against the DNA. TRBV7-5 is recorded as a pseudogene. The CDR3 covers 17 residues. The chain's CDR3 is CVRSLTPGQGARETQYF. For the CDR3, the DNA is TGTGTCAGAAGCCTCACCCCGGGACAGGGGGCAAGAGAGACCCAGTACTTC.

The CDR3 is CASSLTSGGAFGELFF. CDR3 nucleotide sequence: TGTGCCAGCAGCCTCACTAGCGGGGGGGCCTTCGGGGAGCTGTTTTTT. V gene TRBV14 combines with J gene TRBJ2-2; 13 positions agree with TRBD2. V gave up 4 bases and J gave up 7 bases; unmatched junction bases: 6. Germline V gene data show CDR1 as SGHDN and CDR2 as FVKESK. The CDR3 is made up of 16 amino acids.

V is TRBV10-3 and J is TRBJ2-5; 7 bases line up with TRBD1. Germline V lookup: CDR1 ENHRY, CDR2 SYGVKD. Losses at the gene ends were 5 bases for V and 1 base for J; bases not matched to a gene: 7. There are 15 residues in the CDR3. The chain's CDR3 is CAISKGGLGQETQYF. CDR3 sequence (DNA): TGTGCCATCAGTAAAGGGGGCCTCGGCCAAGAGACCCAGTACTTC.

This rearrangement joins TRBV4-1 to TRBJ2-1, with TRBD1 identical over 7 bases. The CDR3 is 18 amino acids. The junction had 14 bases not matched to a gene; V was cut back by 2 bases and J by 4 bases. The germline V gene encodes CDR1 MGHRA and CDR2 YSYEKL. The CDR3 region has the DNA TGCGCCAGCAGCCAATCAGGGGGTCTCCAACTCTATTACAATGAGCAGTTCTTC. The encoded protein is CASSQSGGLQLYYNEQFF.

The chain couples TRBV5-3 to TRBJ2-1; 15 bases fit TRBD2. TRBV5-3 is noted as an ORF with a role that remains uncertain. The CDR3 is 16 residues long. The J segment lost 10 bases and the V segment lost 4 bases, leaving 9 bases of the junction unmatched. The CDR3 region has the DNA TGTGCCAGAAGCCGGCTTGGGACTAGCGGGAGGTGCGAGCAGTTCTTC. It yields the protein CARSRLGTSGRCEQFF.

The chain employs TRBV7-9 and TRBJ1-2, with D unresolved. The V end was cut by 5 bases, the J end by 4 bases, with 14 bases between. This CDR3 has 14 residues. Germline V gives CDR1 SEHNR, CDR2 FQNEAQ (reference sequence). The CDR3 sequence is CASSPPTEPYGYTF. The CDR3 coding sequence is TGTGCCAGCAGCCCTCCAACAGAACCCTATGGCTACACCTTC. The full variable domain, in which reference TRBV7-9 and TRBJ1-2 provide the parts outside the CDR3, is DTGVSQNPRHKITKRGQNVTFRCDPISEHNRLYWYRQTLGQGPEFLTYFQNEAQLEKSRLLSDRFSAERPKGSFSTLEIQRTEQGDSAMYLCASSPPTEPYGYTFGSGTRLTVV.

The gene calls are TRBV27 and TRBJ2-2; D is possibly TRBD1 (6 bases). Germline V gene data show CDR1 as MNHEY and CDR2 as SMNVEV (reference sequence). The CDR3 totals 17 residues. V was pared by 6 bases and J by 1 base, with 18 bases between. This chain's CDR3 is CASRPPLARGNTGELFF. DNA for the CDR3: TGTGCCAGCAGACCCCCCCTGGCCAGGGGGAACACCGGGGAGCTGTTTTTT.

A word on this clone: The junction shows a germline mismatch at one end, possibly a read error. The chain couples TRBV5-1 to TRBJ2-1; no firm D call. The CDR3 consists of 13 residues. CDR1 and CDR2 (germline): SGHRS, YFSETQ. The CDR3 DNA sequence: TGCGCCAGCAGCTTGGAGAAGCTCGATGAGCGGTTCTTC. Encoded protein: CASSLEKLDERFF.

The chain combines TRBV19 with TRBJ1-5; the match to TRBD1 covers 9 bases. CDR3 length: 15 amino acids. Trimming cost V 7 bases and J 4 bases; bases outside gene matches: 8. The germline gives CDR1 LNHDA, CDR2 SQIVND (reference sequence). CDR3 bases: TGTGCCAGTACCGGGACAGGGTCCTTAAATCAGCCCCAGCATTTT. Amino acids: CASTGTGSLNQPQHF.

The gene calls are TRBV19 and TRBJ2-5, with unresolved D. With the DNA end fitting TRBJ2-7 better, the J assignment may be wrong. CDR3 size: 13 residues. In germline, CDR1 is LNHDA, CDR2 SQIVND (reference sequence). CDR3 in amino acids: CASSASLSYEQYF. The CDR3 coding sequence is TGTGCCAGTAGTGCGAGCCTCTCCTACGAGCAGTACTTC.

CDR3 bases: TGTGCCAGCAGTTACTCGCCTAGGGGTGTTGAGACCCAGTACTTC. This sequence encodes CASSYSPRGVETQYF. The chain employs TRBV6-7 and TRBJ2-5; TRBD1 is a possible D gene (5 bases). TRBV6-7 has ORF status, its function being uncertain. The V and J ends lost 0 bases and 5 bases respectively, with 13 bases between them. The CDR3 totals 15 residues.

The rearrangement uses TRBV14 and TRBJ2-5, with 8 bases lining up with TRBD2. The CDR3 sequence is 15 residues long. Losses at the gene ends were 1 base for V and 4 bases for J; bases not matched to a gene: 5. CDR1 is SGHDN, CDR2 FVKESK, per germline. The DNA for the CDR3 is TGTGCCAGCAGCCAAGGACTAGCGTTACGAGAGACCCAGTACTTC. It translates to CASSQGLALRETQYF.

The V call is TRBV29-1, the J call TRBJ1-3, with TRBD1 identical over 7 bases. Germline CDR1 is SQVTM and CDR2 is ANQGSEA. V lost 6 bases and J lost 0; bases outside the gene matches: 5. The CDR3 has 14 residues. CDR3 in DNA: TGCAGCGTAGGGGGACAGCACTCTGGAAACACCATATATTTT. Amino acid sequence: CSVGGQHSGNTIYF. Full variable domain (outside the CDR3, taken from reference TRBV29-1 and TRBJ1-3): SAVISQKPSRDICQRGTSLTIQCQVDSQVTMMFWYRQQPGQSLTLIATANQGSEATYESGFVIDKFPISRPNLTFSTLTVSNMSPEDSSIYLCSVGGQHSGNTIYFGEGSWLTVV.

V is TRBV27 and J is TRBJ1-2, with 9 positions matching TRBD1. Unmatched junction bases numbered 13, after V lost 3 bases and J lost 2 bases. The CDR3 has 18 amino acids. Germline-derived CDR1 and CDR2 are MNHEY and SMNVEV (reference sequence). DNA of the CDR3: TGTGCCAGCAGTTTTATTAGGTCGGGGACAGGGTGGAACTATGGCTACACCTTC. This translates into CASSFIRSGTGWNYGYTF.

The chain links TRBV29-1 to TRBJ2-2; 14 bases match TRBD2. V lost 6 bases to trimming and J lost 7 bases; unmatched junction nucleotides: 13. The CDR3 contains 17 residues. Germline assignment: CDR1 SQVTM and CDR2 ANQGSEA. CDR3 nucleotide sequence: TGCAGCGTATCCGGGACTAGCGGGAGCAGGTACATCGGGGAGCTGTTTTTT. This codes for CSVSGTSGSRYIGELFF.

The chain links TRBV5-4 to TRBJ1-6; 11 nucleotides line up with TRBD1. Per germline, CDR1 SGHNT and CDR2 YYREEE (reference sequence). The CDR3 covers 18 residues. V lost 5 bases and J lost 2; bases outside the gene matches: 9. The CDR3 nucleotides read TGTGCCAGCAGTTCCGGGACAGGGGGATCGACCTATAATTCACCCCTCCACTTT. Translated: CASSSGTGGSTYNSPLHF.

The V and J genes are TRBV6-1 and TRBJ1-5; D perhaps matches TRBD1 (5 bases). CDR3 length equals 15 residues. Germline V lookup: CDR1 MNHNS, CDR2 SASEGT. Trimming took 5 bases from V and 0 from J, leaving 11 bases between them. CDR3 protein: CASSTRRGSNQPQHF. CDR3 bases: TGTGCCAGCAGTACCCGGAGGGGTAGCAATCAGCCCCAGCATTTT.

The gene calls are TRBV19 and TRBJ1-5; TRBD1 might be the D (5 bases). The CDR3 covers 15 residues. Germline V gene data show CDR1 as LNHDA and CDR2 as SQIVND (reference sequence). The V end lost 3 bases, the J end lost 4 bases, and 13 bases lay between the germline ends. The CDR3 protein is CASSIAGRGNQPQHF. The CDR3 DNA follows: TGTGCCAGTAGTATTGCGGGGCGAGGGAATCAGCCCCAGCATTTT.

The V and J genes are TRBV9 and TRBJ2-3; a weak D match, TRBD2 (5 bases). Germline V gene sequence: CDR1 SGDLS, CDR2 YYNGEE. This CDR3 comprises 14 residues. The germline V and J ends were trimmed by 0 bases and 2 bases, with 7 bases remaining between them. The CDR3 nucleotides are TGTGCCAGCAGCGTAGGAGGGTCCACAGATACGCAGTATTTT. Translating it yields CASSVGGSTDTQYF.

V gene TRBV27 combines with J gene TRBJ1-1; D is unclear. Trimming pared 6 bases from V and 5 bases from J, leaving 16 bases between. The CDR3 sequence is 14 residues long. Germline V lookup: CDR1 MNHEY, CDR2 SMNVEV (reference sequence). CDR3 DNA: TGTGCCAGCAGCCCCTATAATCCCGGGACTGAAGCTTTCTTT. Translating it yields CASSPYNPGTEAFF.